The 30 T cell receptor beta chains in this list originate from one sample, sequenced in a study of T cell responses to AZD1222 COVID-19 vaccine. Profiling relied on immunoSEQ multiplex PCR, and the TCRdb table lists in-frame clones only, not all of them. The table shows 77,000 or so clones, with roughly 90% occurring only once. The specimen comprised peripheral blood, sampled 28 days after the second AZD1222 dose. The receptors originated from an adult who received the AZD1222 COVID-19 vaccine.

A single count supports this clone. The chain has TRBV6-2 or TRBV6-3 and TRBJ2-1, with TRBD1 as a possible D gene (5 bases). Germline V gene sequence: CDR1 MNHEY, CDR2 SVGEGT. The V end was cut by 2 bases, the J end by 10 bases, with 12 bases between. This CDR3 is 13 amino acids long. CDR3 bases: TGTGCCAGCAGTTACGACGCGGCAGGGGAGCAGTTCTTC. This codes for CASSYDAAGEQFF.

The chain is built from TRBV7-2 and TRBJ1-4, with D perhaps TRBD1 (6 bases). In germline, CDR1 is SGHTA, CDR2 FQGNSA. The CDR3 consists of 15 residues. Trimming took 1 base from V and 8 from J, leaving 14 bases between them. The CDR3 loop is CASSLGGAAGEKLFF. DNA of the CDR3: TGTGCCAGCAGCTTAGGGGGGGCTGCAGGGGAAAAACTGTTTTTT.

This clone appeared a single time. The chain links TRBV5-1 to TRBJ2-7, with D possibly matching TRBD2 (6 bases). This CDR3 is 14 amino acids long. V shed 0 bases and J shed 6 bases, with 13 bases lying between them. CDR1 SGHRS and CDR2 YFSETQ come from the germline V gene. CDR3 nucleotides: TGCGCCAGCAGCTTGGGACTAGAGGGTACCGAGCAGTACTTC. It translates to CASSLGLEGTEQYF.

The chain joins TRBV5-1 to TRBJ2-2; TRBD1 matches at 8 bases. The CDR3 is 17 residues long. Looked up from germline, CDR1 is SGHRS and CDR2 is YFSETQ. J was trimmed by 1 base and V by 4 bases; bases with no gene match: 9. The CDR3 reads CASSTMQGARNTGELFF. In nucleotides, the CDR3 is TGCGCCAGCAGCACGATGCAGGGGGCGCGGAACACCGGGGAGCTGTTTTTT.

The genes are TRBV7-2 and TRBJ1-5, with D unclear. The CDR3 is made up of 15 amino acids. Looked up from germline, CDR1 is SGHTA and CDR2 is FQGNSA. Trimming took off 1 base at V and 0 bases at J, with 7 bases between the two ends. The CDR3 region has the DNA TGTGCCAGCAGCTTAGAACTATATAGCAATCAGCCCCAGCATTTT. This gives the protein CASSLELYSNQPQHF. Looking up the rest from reference TRBV7-2 and TRBJ1-5 gives the full variable domain: GAGVSQSPSNKVTEKGKDVELRCDPISGHTALYWYRQSLGQGLEFLIYFQGNSAPDKSGLPSDRFSAERTGGSVSTLTIQRTQQEDSAVYLCASSLELYSNQPQHFGDGTRLSIL.

The rearrangement joins TRBV28 to TRBJ2-7; D might be TRBD1 (7 bases). V was shortened by 5 bases and J by 0 bases, with 14 bases between the two germline ends. The germline V gene encodes CDR1 MDHEN and CDR2 SYDVKM. The CDR3 has 15 residues. The CDR3 region is CASSLPGGSSYEQYF. The CDR3 DNA sequence: TGTGCCAGCAGTCTCCCAGGGGGGAGCTCCTACGAGCAGTACTTC.

The chain joins TRBV9 to TRBJ2-2; D is uncertain. Germline assignment: CDR1 SGDLS and CDR2 YYNGEE. Trimming took off 0 bases at V and 7 bases at J, with 4 bases between the two ends. The CDR3 covers 12 residues. In DNA form, the CDR3 reads TGTGCCAGCAGCGTAGAGGTCGGGGAGCTGTTTTTT. It is translated as CASSVEVGELFF. Supplemented by reference TRBV9 and TRBJ2-2, the full variable domain reads DSGVTQTPKHLITATGQRVTLRCSPRSGDLSVYWYQQSLDQGLQFLIQYYNGEERAKGNILERFSAQQFPDLHSELNLSSLELGDSALYFCASSVEVGELFFGEGSRLTVL.

The rearrangement joins TRBV7-2 to TRBJ2-1; 7 nucleotides agree with TRBD2. With V trimmed by 6 bases and J by 1 base, 3 bases remained unmatched. The germline CDR1 and CDR2 sequences are SGHTA and FQGNSA. CDR3 size: 14 residues. In nucleotides, the CDR3 is TGTGCCAGCAGGGCTAGCGGTTCCTACAATGAGCAGTTCTTC. Protein sequence: CASRASGSYNEQFF.

The rearrangement uses TRBV9 and TRBJ1-2, with 7 bases identical to TRBD1. CDR3 length: 14 amino acids. Germline assignment: CDR1 SGDLS and CDR2 YYNGEE. J was trimmed by 8 bases and V by 4 bases; bases with no gene match: 11. Here the CDR3 reads CASSSLDRTRGYTF. CDR3 in DNA: TGTGCCAGCAGCTCCTTGGACAGGACGCGAGGCTACACCTTC.

The chain carries TRBV7-9 and TRBJ2-2; the D is unclear. The germline gives CDR1 SEHNR, CDR2 FQNEAQ (reference sequence). V was trimmed by 4 bases and J by 4 bases, leaving 16 bases between them. The CDR3 covers 16 residues. The CDR3 loop is CASSWASYQSTGELFF. The CDR3, as DNA: TGTGCCAGCAGCTGGGCGTCCTACCAGTCCACCGGGGAGCTGTTTTTT.

The chain recombines TRBV11-2 with TRBJ2-5; perhaps TRBD2 as D (6 bases). Trimming shortened V by 0 bases and J by 5 bases, and 10 bases separated the two germline ends. Germline V gene sequence: CDR1 SGHAT, CDR2 FQNNGV. This CDR3 has 14 residues. DNA for the CDR3: TGTGCCAGCAGCTTAGATCTGGAGGGCGAGACCCAGTACTTC. This sequence encodes CASSLDLEGETQYF.

This clone turned up a few times. The CDR3: CASSLDGTGYTEAFF. CDR3 nucleotide sequence: TGTGCCAGCAGTCTGGACGGGACAGGTTACACTGAAGCTTTCTTT. The chain recombines TRBV27 with TRBJ1-1; 8 nucleotides agree with TRBD1. Germline V lookup: CDR1 MNHEY, CDR2 SMNVEV (reference sequence). The CDR3 length is 15 residues. V was pared by 5 bases and J by 3 bases, with 8 bases of the junction left unmatched.

The table lists this clone with a count of one. The chain recombines TRBV28 with TRBJ2-6; D ambiguous. Germline CDR1 and CDR2: MDHEN and SYDVKM. Deletions cut 2 bases from V and 4 bases from J, with 6 bases between. CDR3 length equals 14 residues. CDR3 in DNA: TGTGCCAGCAGTTTAACACCGGGGGCCAACGTCCTGACTTTC. It is translated as CASSLTPGANVLTF.

The chain joins TRBV10-3 to TRBJ1-5; D is undetermined. The V and J ends lost 4 bases and 4 bases respectively, with 5 bases between them. Germline CDR1 reads ENHRY; CDR2 reads SYGVKD. The CDR3 covers 12 residues. The chain's CDR3 is CAISAGNQPQHF. CDR3 bases: TGTGCCATCAGTGCAGGTAATCAGCCCCAGCATTTT.

CDR3 bases: TGCGCCAGCAGCCCGCAGGTCGCGAACACCGGGGAGCTGTTTTTT. It specifies CASSPQVANTGELFF. The chain uses TRBV5-1 and TRBJ2-2; D remains unclear. CDR3 length: 15 residues. V gave up 4 bases and J gave up 0 bases, with 10 bases separating them. Germline V lookup: CDR1 SGHRS, CDR2 YFSETQ. Complete variable domain (other parts from reference TRBV5-1 and TRBJ2-2): KAGVTQTPRYLIKTRGQQVTLSCSPISGHRSVSWYQQTPGQGLQFLFEYFSETQRNKGNFPGRFSGRQFSNSRSEMNVSTLELGDSALYLCASSPQVANTGELFFGEGSRLTVL.

The chain joins TRBV3-1 (or the pseudogene TRBV3-2) to TRBJ2-2, with a possible D match to TRBD1 (5 bases). V shed 0 bases and J shed 4 bases, with 9 bases lying between them. CDR1 is LGHDT, CDR2 YNNKEL, per germline (reference sequence). The CDR3 runs 15 residues. The CDR3: CASSQDPGPTGELFF. The CDR3 DNA is TGTGCCAGCAGCCAAGATCCAGGGCCCACCGGGGAGCTGTTTTTT.

This clone has a handful of counts. The chain has TRBV19 and TRBJ1-1, with D uncertain. The V end lost 0 bases, the J end lost 8 bases, and 10 bases lay between the germline ends. This CDR3 is 13 amino acids long. Germline V CDR1 and CDR2: LNHDA, SQIVND (reference sequence). CDR3 in DNA: TGTGCCAGTAGTATAGATCCGAGTAGGGAAGCTTTCTTT. Its protein is CASSIDPSREAFF.

The rearrangement links TRBV19 to TRBJ2-5; TRBD2 is a possible D gene (5 bases). Trimming took off 3 bases at V and 4 bases at J, with 15 bases between the two ends. The CDR3 contains 15 residues. Germline V gives CDR1 LNHDA, CDR2 SQIVND (reference sequence). CDR3 coding DNA: TGTGCCAGTAGTATTGGGAGTAGGGAGCGAGAGACCCAGTACTTC. Translating gives CASSIGSRERETQYF.

This clone was recorded once. This rearrangement joins TRBV5-1 to TRBJ1-2; no firm D call. This CDR3 is 12 amino acids long. The germline V and J ends were trimmed by 0 bases and 7 bases, with 7 bases remaining between them. Looked up from germline, CDR1 is SGHRS and CDR2 is YFSETQ. The CDR3 here is CASSLDWGGYTF. The CDR3 region has the DNA TGCGCCAGCAGCTTGGATTGGGGTGGCTACACCTTC.

This chain joins TRBV9 and TRBJ2-7, with D perhaps matching TRBD2 (7 bases). The germline CDR1 and CDR2 sequences are SGDLS and YYNGEE. This CDR3 has 14 residues. V gave up 2 bases and J gave up 3 bases, with 12 bases separating them. The CDR3 nucleotides read TGTGCCAGCAGCGTGGACAGCGGGATCTACGAGCAGTACTTC. Residues: CASSVDSGIYEQYF.

The chain employs TRBV18 and TRBJ1-2; 10 bases are shared with TRBD1. This CDR3 has 15 amino acids. The germline CDR1 and CDR2 sequences are KGHSH and LQKENI. V lost 3 bases, J lost 2 bases, and 3 bases stayed unmatched. The CDR3 bases are TGTGCCAGCTCACCGGACAGGGGGGAAAACTATGGCTACACCTTC. It yields the protein CASSPDRGENYGYTF.

DNA for the CDR3: TGTGCCAGCACCTCGGACAGCTTAACCGGGGAGCTGTTTTTT. Its protein is CASTSDSLTGELFF. This rearrangement joins TRBV7-2 to TRBJ2-2; D possibly corresponds to TRBD1 (6 bases). CDR3 length: 14 amino acids. V was shortened by 7 bases and J by 5 bases, with 14 bases between the two germline ends. Germline V gene sequence: CDR1 SGHTA, CDR2 FQGNSA.

The chain joins TRBV13 to TRBJ1-2; D not certain. Germline V gene data show CDR1 as PRHDT and CDR2 as FYEKMQ (reference sequence). The V end was cut by 3 bases, the J end by 1 base, with 6 bases between. This CDR3 is 13 amino acids long. In DNA form, the CDR3 reads TGTGCCAGCAGCTTGGACCGTAACTATGGCTACACCTTC. This encodes CASSLDRNYGYTF.

Note on this clone: Sequence at one end of the junction differs from germline and may be a read error. V and J are TRBV12-3 or TRBV12-4 and TRBJ2-7, with D possibly being TRBD2 (7 bases). The CDR3 is 12 residues long. CDR3 residues: CPSRRGGGEQYF. The CDR3 DNA sequence: TGTCCCAGCAGAAGGGGGGGTGGGGAGCAGTACTTC.

The rearrangement uses TRBV30 and TRBJ1-4, with D possibly TRBD1 on 5 matching bases. V was clipped by 2 bases and J by 4 bases, with 14 bases between them. The CDR3 consists of 15 residues. Germline V lookup: CDR1 GTSNPN, CDR2 SVGIG (reference sequence). The CDR3 reads CAWSLPGRRNEKLFF. CDR3 nucleotides: TGTGCCTGGAGTCTTCCGGGACGGCGTAATGAAAAACTGTTTTTT.

CDR3 region: CASSVLAGAISTDTQYF. The DNA of the CDR3 is TGCGCCAGCAGCGTGCTAGCGGGAGCGATTAGCACAGATACGCAGTATTTT. The chain joins TRBV4-3 to TRBJ2-3, with 10 bases that match TRBD2. Per the germline V gene, CDR1 is LGHNA and CDR2 is YSLEER. The CDR3 is 17 amino acids. Trimming took 5 bases from V and 0 from J; bases not matched to a gene: 8.

The chain combines TRBV19 with TRBJ2-7; 8 positions agree with TRBD2. CDR3 size: 15 residues. The junction had 4 bases not matched to a gene; V was cut back by 3 bases and J by 0 bases. Germline V gives CDR1 LNHDA, CDR2 SQIVND (reference sequence). The CDR3 here is CASSIYTSGSYEQYF. The CDR3 DNA is TGTGCCAGTAGTATTTATACTAGCGGCTCCTACGAGCAGTACTTC.

The J gene is TRBJ1-6, the V gene TRBV5-1, with 7 bases that match TRBD1. Germline values: CDR1 SGHRS, CDR2 YFSETQ. Unmatched junction bases numbered 8, after V lost 0 bases and J lost 11 bases. The CDR3 runs 15 residues. The CDR3 sequence is CASSLDGTVGPPLHF. The CDR3 DNA sequence: TGCGCCAGCAGCTTGGACGGGACAGTCGGACCACCCCTCCACTTT.

The gene calls are TRBV5-1 and TRBJ1-3, with a possible D match to TRBD1 (5 bases). CDR1 and CDR2 from the germline V gene are SGHRS and YFSETQ. V was shortened by 4 bases and J by 4 bases, with 15 bases between the two germline ends. This CDR3 contains 15 residues. CDR3 sequence reads: CASSPRQSLGNTIYF. As DNA, the CDR3 is TGCGCCAGCAGCCCCAGACAGTCTCTGGGAAACACCATATATTTT.

The chain is built from TRBV19 and TRBJ1-1; D remains ambiguous. Trimming shortened V by 8 bases and J by 10 bases, and 11 bases separated the two germline ends. Germline CDR1 LNHDA, CDR2 SQIVND (reference sequence). The CDR3 totals 10 residues. The CDR3 loop reads CASSAGGAFF. CDR3 nucleotide sequence: TGTGCCAGTTCGGCAGGTGGAGCTTTCTTT. Complete variable domain (other parts from reference TRBV19 and TRBJ1-1): DGGITQSPKYLFRKEGQNVTLSCEQNLNHDAMYWYRQDPGQGLRLIYYSQIVNDFQKGDIAEGYSVSREKKESFPLTVTSAQKNPTAFYLCASSAGGAFFGQGTRLTVV.